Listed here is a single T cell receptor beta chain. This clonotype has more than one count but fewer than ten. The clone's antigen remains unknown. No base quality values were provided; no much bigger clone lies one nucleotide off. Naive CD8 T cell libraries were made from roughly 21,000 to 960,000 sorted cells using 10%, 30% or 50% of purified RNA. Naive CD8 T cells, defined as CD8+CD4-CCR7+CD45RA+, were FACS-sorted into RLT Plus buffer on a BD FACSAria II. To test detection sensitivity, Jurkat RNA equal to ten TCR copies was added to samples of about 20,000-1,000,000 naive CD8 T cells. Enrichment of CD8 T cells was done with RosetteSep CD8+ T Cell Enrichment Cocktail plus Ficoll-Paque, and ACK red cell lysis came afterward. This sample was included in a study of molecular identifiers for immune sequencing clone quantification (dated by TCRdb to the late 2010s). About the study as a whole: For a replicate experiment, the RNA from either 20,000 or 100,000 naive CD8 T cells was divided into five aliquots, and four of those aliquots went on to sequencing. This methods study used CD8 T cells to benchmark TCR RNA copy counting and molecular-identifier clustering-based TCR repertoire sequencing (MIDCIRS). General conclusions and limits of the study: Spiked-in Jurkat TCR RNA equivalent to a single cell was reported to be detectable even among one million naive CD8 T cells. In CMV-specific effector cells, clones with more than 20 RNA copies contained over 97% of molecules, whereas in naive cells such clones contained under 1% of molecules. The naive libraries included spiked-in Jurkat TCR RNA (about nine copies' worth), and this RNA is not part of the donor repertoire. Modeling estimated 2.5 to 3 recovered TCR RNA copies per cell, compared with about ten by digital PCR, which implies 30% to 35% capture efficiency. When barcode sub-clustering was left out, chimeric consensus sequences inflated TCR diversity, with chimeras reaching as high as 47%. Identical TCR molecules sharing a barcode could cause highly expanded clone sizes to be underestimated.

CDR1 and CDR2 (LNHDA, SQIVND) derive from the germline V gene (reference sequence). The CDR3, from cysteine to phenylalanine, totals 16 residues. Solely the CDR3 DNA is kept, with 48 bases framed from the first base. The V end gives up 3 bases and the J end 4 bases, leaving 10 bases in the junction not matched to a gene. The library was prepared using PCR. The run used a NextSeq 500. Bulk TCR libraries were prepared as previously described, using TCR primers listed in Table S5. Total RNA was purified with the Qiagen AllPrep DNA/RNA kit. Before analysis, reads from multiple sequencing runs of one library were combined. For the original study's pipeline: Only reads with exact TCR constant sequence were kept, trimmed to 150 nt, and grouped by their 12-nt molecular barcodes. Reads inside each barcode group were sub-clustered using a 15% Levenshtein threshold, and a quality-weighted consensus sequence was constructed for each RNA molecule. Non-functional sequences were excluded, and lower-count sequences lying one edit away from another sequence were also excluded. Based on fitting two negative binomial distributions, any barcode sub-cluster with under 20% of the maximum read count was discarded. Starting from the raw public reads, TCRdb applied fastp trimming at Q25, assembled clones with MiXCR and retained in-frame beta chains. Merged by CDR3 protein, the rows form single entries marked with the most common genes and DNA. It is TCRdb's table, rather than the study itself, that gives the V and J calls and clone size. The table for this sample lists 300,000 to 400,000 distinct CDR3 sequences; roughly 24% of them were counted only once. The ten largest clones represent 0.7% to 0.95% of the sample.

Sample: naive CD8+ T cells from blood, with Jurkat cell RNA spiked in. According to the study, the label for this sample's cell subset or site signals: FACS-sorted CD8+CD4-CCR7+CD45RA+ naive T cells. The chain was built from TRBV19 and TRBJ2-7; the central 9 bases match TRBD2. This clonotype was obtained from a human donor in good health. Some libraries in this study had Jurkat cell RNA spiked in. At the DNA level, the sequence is TGTGCCAGTAGTATTTCCGGTGGAAGCGGGAGGTACGAGCAGTACTTC. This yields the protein CASSISGGSGRYEQYF.